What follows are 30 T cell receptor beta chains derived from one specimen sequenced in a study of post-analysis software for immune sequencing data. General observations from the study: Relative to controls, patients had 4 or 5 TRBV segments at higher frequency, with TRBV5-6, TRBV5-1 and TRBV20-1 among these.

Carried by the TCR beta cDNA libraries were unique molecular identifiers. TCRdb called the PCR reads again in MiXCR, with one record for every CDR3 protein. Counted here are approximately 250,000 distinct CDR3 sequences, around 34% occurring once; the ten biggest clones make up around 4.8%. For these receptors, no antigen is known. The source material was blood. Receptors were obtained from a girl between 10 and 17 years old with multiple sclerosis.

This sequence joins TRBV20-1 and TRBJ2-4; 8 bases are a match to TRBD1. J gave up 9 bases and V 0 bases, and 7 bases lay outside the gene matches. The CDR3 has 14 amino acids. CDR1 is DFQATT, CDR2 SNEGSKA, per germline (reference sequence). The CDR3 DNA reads TGCAGTGCTAGAGATCGCCAGGGGGCGGCCATTCAGTACTTC. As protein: CSARDRQGAAIQYF.

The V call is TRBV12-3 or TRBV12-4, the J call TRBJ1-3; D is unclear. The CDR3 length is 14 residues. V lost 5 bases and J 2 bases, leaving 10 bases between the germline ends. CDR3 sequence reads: CASSPDGTGNTIYF. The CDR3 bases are TGTGCCAGCAGTCCGGACGGGACTGGAAACACCATATATTTT.

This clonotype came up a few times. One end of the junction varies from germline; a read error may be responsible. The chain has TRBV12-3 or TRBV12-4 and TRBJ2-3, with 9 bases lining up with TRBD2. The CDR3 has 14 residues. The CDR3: CASSEGLASATQYF. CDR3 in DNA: TGCGCCAGCAGTGAGGGACTAGCAAGCGCTACGCAGTATTTT.

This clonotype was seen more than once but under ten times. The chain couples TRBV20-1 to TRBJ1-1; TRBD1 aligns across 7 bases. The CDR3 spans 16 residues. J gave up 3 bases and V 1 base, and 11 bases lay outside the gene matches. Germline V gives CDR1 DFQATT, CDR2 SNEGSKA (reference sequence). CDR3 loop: CSARAAAGGRDTEAFF. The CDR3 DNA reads TGCAGTGCTAGAGCGGCGGCAGGGGGGAGGGACACTGAAGCTTTCTTT.

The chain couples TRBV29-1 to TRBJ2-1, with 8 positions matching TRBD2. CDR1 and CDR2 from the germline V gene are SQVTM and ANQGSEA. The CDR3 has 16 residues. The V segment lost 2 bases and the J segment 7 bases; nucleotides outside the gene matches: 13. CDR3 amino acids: CSVEWYGGGMGNEQFF. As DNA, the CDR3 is TGCAGCGTTGAATGGTACGGCGGGGGGATGGGAAATGAGCAGTTCTTC.

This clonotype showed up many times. This chain's CDR3 is CSVPRGKNTEAFF. Written as DNA, the CDR3 is TGCAGCGTCCCTAGGGGGAAGAACACTGAAGCTTTCTTT. The chain employs TRBV29-1 and TRBJ1-1; weak D call: TRBD1 (6 bases). CDR3 length: 13 amino acids. Germline CDR1 is SQVTM and CDR2 is ANQGSEA. The V gene lost 6 bases and the J gene lost 1 base, with 12 bases spanning the gap.

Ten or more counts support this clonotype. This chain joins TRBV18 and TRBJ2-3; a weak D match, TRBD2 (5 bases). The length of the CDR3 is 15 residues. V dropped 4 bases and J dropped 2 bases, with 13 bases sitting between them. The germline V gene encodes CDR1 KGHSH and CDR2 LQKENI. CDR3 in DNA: TGTGCCAGCTCACTTGAGACTATCAACACAGATACGCAGTATTTT. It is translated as CASSLETINTDTQYF.

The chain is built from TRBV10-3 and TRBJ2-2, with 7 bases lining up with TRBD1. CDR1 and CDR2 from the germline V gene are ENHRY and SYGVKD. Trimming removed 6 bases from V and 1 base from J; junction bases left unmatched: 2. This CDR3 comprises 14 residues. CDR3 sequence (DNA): TGTGCCATCAGCCGACAGGGGAACACCGGGGAGCTGTTTTTT. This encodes CAISRQGNTGELFF.

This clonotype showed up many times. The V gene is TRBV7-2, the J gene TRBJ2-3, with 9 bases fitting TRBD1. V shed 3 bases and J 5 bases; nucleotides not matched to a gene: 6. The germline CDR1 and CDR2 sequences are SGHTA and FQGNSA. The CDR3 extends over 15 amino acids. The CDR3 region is CASSFGGQGGDTQYF. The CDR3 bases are TGTGCCAGCAGCTTTGGGGGACAGGGAGGAGATACGCAGTATTTT.

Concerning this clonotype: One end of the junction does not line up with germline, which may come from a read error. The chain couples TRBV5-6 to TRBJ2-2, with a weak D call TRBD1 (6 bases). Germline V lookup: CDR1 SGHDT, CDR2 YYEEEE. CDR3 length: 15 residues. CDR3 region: CASSQRDRLTVELFF. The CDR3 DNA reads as TGTGCCAGCAGCCAGCGAGACAGGCTCACCGTGGAGCTGTTTTTT.

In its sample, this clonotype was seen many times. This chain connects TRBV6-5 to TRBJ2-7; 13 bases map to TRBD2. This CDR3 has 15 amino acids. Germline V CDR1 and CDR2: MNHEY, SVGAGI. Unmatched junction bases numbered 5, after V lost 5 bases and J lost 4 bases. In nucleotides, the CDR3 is TGTGCCAGCAGTACGGGACTAGCGGGGAGGTACGAGCAGTACTTC. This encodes CASSTGLAGRYEQYF.

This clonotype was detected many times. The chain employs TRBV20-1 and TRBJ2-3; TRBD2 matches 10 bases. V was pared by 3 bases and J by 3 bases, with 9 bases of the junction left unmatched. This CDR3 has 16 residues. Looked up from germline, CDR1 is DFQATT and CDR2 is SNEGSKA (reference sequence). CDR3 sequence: CSARGGASGSTDTQYF. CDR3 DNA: TGCAGTGCTAGGGGGGGGGCTAGCGGGAGTACAGATACGCAGTATTTT.

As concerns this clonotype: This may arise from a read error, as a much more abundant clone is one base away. CDR3 coding DNA: TGTGCCAGCAGTCCCCAGAAGAGGGCTAGCGGGAGGGAAACGCAGTATTTT. Protein product: CASSPQKRASGRETQYF. The rearrangement joins TRBV12-3 or TRBV12-4 to TRBJ2-3, with 12 bases fitting TRBD2. V was clipped by 5 bases and J by 9 bases; unmatched bases: 15. The CDR3 extends over 17 amino acids.

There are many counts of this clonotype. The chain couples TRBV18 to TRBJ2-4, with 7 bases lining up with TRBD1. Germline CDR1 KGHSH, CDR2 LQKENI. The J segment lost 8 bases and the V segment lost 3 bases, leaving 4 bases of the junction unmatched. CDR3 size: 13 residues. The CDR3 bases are TGTGCCAGCTCACCGTCAGGGGGTGACATTCAGTACTTC. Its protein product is CASSPSGGDIQYF. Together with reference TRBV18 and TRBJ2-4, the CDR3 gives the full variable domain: NAGVMQNPRHLVRRRGQEARLRCSPMKGHSHVYWYRQLPEEGLKFMVYLQKENIIDESGMPKERFSAEFPKEGPSILRIQQVVRGDSAAYFCASSPSGGDIQYFGAGTRLSVL.

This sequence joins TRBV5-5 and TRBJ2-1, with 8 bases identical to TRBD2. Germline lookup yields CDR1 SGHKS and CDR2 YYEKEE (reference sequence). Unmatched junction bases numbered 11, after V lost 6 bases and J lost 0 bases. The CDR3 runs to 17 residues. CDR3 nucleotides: TGTGCCAGCAAGATGGCTAGCGGGTCTTTCTCCTACAATGAGCAGTTCTTC. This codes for CASKMASGSFSYNEQFF.

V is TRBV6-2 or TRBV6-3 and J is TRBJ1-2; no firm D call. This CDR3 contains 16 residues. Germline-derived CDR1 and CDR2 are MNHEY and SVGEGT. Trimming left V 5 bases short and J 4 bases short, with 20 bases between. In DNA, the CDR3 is TGTGCCAGCAGTAACGACAACGACACTGCCGGCTATGGCTACACCTTC. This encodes CASSNDNDTAGYGYTF.

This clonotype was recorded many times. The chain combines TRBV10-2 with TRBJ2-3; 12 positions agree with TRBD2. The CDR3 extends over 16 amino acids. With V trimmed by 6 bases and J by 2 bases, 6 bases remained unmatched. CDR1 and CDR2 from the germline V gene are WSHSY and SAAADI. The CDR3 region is CASRDGLAGLTDTQYF. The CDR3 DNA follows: TGCGCCAGCAGGGATGGACTAGCGGGGCTCACAGATACGCAGTATTTT.

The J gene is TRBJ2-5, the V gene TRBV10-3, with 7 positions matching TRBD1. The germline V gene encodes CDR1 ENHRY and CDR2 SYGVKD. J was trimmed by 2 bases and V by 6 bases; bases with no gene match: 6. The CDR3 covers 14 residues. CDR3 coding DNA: TGTGCCATCAGGGGGGACAGCAGACAAGAGACCCAGTACTTC. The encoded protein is CAIRGDSRQETQYF.

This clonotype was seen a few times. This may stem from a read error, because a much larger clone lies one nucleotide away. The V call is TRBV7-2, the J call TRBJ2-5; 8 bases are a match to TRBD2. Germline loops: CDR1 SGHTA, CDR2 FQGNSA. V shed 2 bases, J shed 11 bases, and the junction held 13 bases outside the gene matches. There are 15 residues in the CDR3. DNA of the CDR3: TGTGCCAGCAGCTTATACGGGAGGGCCTCGAATGAGCAGTACTTC. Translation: CASSLYGRASNEQYF.

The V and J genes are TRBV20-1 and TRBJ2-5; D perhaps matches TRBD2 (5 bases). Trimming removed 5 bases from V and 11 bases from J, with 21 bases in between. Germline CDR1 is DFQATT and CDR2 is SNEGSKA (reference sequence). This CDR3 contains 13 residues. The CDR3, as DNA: TGCAGTGCTCCAGCTCCGGGAAACAATGAGCAGTACTTC. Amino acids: CSAPAPGNNEQYF.

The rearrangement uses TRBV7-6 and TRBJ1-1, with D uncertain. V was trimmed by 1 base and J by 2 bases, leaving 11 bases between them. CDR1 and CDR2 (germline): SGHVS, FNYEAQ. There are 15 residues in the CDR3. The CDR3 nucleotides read TGTGCCAGCAGCTTAGAGGGAAGCCGCAACACTGAAGCTTTCTTT. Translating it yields CASSLEGSRNTEAFF.

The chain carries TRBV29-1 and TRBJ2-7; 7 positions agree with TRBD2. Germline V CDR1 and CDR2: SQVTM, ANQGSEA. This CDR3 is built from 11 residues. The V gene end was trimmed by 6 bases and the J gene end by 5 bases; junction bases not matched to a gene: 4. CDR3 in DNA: TGCAGCGTCAGCGGGGTCCACGAGCAGTACTTC. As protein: CSVSGVHEQYF.

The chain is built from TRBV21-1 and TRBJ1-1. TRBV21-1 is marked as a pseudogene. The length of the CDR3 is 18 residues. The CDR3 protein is CASSPQKGGGRTNTEAFF. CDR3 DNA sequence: TGTGCCAGCAGCCCCCAAAAAGGAGGAGGACGGACGAACACTGAAGCTTTCTTT.

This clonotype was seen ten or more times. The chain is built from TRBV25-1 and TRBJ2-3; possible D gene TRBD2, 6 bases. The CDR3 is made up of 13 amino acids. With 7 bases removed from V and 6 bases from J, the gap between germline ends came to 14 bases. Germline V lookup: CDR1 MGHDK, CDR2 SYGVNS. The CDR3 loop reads CASIEAGRDTQYF. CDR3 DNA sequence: TGTGCCAGCATCGAGGCGGGAAGGGATACGCAGTATTTT.

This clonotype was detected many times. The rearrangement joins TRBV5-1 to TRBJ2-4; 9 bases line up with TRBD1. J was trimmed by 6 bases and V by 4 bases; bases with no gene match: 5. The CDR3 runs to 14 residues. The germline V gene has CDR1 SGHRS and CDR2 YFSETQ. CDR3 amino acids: CASSTGTGRNIQYF. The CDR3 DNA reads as TGCGCCAGCAGCACTGGGACAGGGCGAAACATTCAGTACTTC.

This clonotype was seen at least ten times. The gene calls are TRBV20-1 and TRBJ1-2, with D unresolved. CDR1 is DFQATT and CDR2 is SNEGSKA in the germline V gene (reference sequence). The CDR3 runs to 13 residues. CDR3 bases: TGCAGCTGTGCCCCCTTAACCAACTATGGCTACACCTTC. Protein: CSCAPLTNYGYTF.

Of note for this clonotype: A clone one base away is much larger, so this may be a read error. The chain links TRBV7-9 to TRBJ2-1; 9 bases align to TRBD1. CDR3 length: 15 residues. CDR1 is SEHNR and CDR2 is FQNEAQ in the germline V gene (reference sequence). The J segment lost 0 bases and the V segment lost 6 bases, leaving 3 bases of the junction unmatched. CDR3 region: CASRQGAYSYNEQFF. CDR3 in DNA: TGTGCCAGCAGACAGGGGGCCTACTCCTACAATGAGCAGTTCTTC.

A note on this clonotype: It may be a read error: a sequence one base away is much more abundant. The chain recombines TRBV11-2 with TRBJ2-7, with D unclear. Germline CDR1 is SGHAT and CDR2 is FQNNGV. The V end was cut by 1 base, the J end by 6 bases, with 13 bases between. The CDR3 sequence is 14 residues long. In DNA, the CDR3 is TGTGCCAGCAGCTTAGTAAGGGTCACCCCCGAGCAGTACTTC. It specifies CASSLVRVTPEQYF.

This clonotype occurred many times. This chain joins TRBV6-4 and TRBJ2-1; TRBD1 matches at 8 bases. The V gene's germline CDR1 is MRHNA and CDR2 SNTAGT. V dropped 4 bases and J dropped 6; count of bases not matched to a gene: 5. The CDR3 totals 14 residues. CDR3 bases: TGTGCCAGCAGTGTCATGACAGGGGTCAATGAGCAGTTCTTC. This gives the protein CASSVMTGVNEQFF.

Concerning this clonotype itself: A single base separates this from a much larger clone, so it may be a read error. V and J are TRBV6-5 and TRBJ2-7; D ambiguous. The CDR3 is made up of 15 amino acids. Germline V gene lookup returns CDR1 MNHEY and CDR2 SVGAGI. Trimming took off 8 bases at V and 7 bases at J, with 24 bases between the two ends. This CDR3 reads CASGNYPISYNEQYF. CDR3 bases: TGTGCCAGCGGGAACTACCCCATCAGTTACAATGAGCAGTACTTC.